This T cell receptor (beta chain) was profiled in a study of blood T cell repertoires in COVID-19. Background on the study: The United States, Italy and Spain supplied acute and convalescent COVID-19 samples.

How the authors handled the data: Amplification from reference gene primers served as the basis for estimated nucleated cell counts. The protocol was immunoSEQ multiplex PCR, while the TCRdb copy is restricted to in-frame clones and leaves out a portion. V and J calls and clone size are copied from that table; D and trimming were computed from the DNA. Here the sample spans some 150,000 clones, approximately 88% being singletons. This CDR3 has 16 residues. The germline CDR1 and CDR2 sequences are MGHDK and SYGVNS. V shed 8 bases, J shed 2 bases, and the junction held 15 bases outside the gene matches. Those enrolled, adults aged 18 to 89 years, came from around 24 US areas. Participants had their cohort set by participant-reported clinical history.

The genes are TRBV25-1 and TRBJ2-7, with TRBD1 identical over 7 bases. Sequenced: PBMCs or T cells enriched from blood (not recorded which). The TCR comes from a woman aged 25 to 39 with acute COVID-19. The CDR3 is CASAGLRGQGAYEQYF. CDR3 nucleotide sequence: TGTGCCAGCGCTGGGCTACGGGGTCAGGGGGCCTACGAGCAGTACTTC.